Listed below are T cell receptor beta chains from one sample, sequenced in a study of blood T cell repertoires in COVID-19. The protocol was immunoSEQ multiplex PCR, while the TCRdb copy is restricted to in-frame clones and leaves out a portion. This table has about 200,000 clones, 70% to 90% appearing once. Sequencing was done on a sample of peripheral blood. These receptors were obtained from a human donor with active or convalescent COVID-19. The donor label of this sample is uncertain. Each CDR3 is given with its conserved first and last residue. D genes are given only for firm matches. The listing skips clone size in some rows; elsewhere it reads once, few, many or a size class.

clone_size: NA; d_call: NA; j_call: TRBJ1-1; v_call: TRBV7-2; cdr3_nt: TGTGCCAGCAGCTTAGACAGGGACACTGAAGCTTTCTTT; cdr3_aa: CASSLDRDTEAFF
clone_size: NA; d_call: TRBD1; j_call: TRBJ2-3; v_call: TRBV5-1; cdr3_nt: TGCGCCAGCAGCCCACAGGGGGTTCAAGATACGCAGTATTTT; cdr3_aa: CASSPQGVQDTQYF
clone_size: NA; d_call: NA; j_call: TRBJ2-3; v_call: TRBV9; cdr3_nt: TGTGCCAGCAGCGTAGAGGGAGGCACAGATACGCAGTATTTT; cdr3_aa: CASSVEGGTDTQYF
clone_size: NA; d_call: TRBD2; j_call: TRBJ2-5; v_call: TRBV5-4; cdr3_nt: TGTGCCAGCAGCTTCGCGGGGGAAGAGACCCAGTACTTC; cdr3_aa: CASSFAGEETQYF
clone_size: NA; d_call: TRBD2; j_call: TRBJ2-7; v_call: TRBV5-1; cdr3_nt: TGCGCCAGCAGCCCATCCTGGGGGGGCTCCTACGAGCAGTACTTC; cdr3_aa: CASSPSWGGSYEQYF
clone_size: NA; d_call: NA; j_call: TRBJ2-6; v_call: TRBV2; cdr3_nt: TGTGCCAGCAGCCAAGAGAGGGTGATGTCTGGGGCCAACGTCCTGACTTTC; cdr3_aa: CASSQERVMSGANVLTF
clone_size: NA; d_call: NA; j_call: TRBJ2-5; v_call: TRBV30; cdr3_nt: TGTGCCTGGAGTGTATCGGGGGAGACCCAGTACTTC; cdr3_aa: CAWSVSGETQYF
clone_size: NA; d_call: NA; j_call: TRBJ1-4; v_call: TRBV7-2; cdr3_nt: TGTGCCAGCAGCTTAGGTGGGAGGAATGAAAAACTGTTTTTT; cdr3_aa: CASSLGGRNEKLFF
clone_size: NA; d_call: NA; j_call: TRBJ2-7; v_call: TRBV5-6; cdr3_nt: TGTGCCAGCAGCTCCCGGACAGTCTCCTACGAGCAGTACTTC; cdr3_aa: CASSSRTVSYEQYF
clone_size: few; d_call: TRBD1; j_call: TRBJ1-1; v_call: TRBV6-5; cdr3_nt: TGTGCCAGCAGAGTCCGGGACAGGGAAGCTTTCTTT; cdr3_aa: CASRVRDREAFF
clone_size: NA; d_call: NA; j_call: TRBJ2-6; v_call: TRBV2; cdr3_nt: TGTGCCAGCAGTGTCTCGGACTATGGGGCCAACGTCCTGACTTTC; cdr3_aa: CASSVSDYGANVLTF
clone_size: few; d_call: NA; j_call: TRBJ1-1; v_call: TRBV5-1; cdr3_nt: TGCGCCAGCAGCTCCACCGGCGGGGCGGGCGCTGAAGCTTTCTTT; cdr3_aa: CASSSTGGAGAEAFF
clone_size: NA; d_call: TRBD1; j_call: TRBJ1-5; v_call: TRBV24-1; cdr3_nt: TGTGCCACCAGTGACCGGACAGGGACAAGTCAGCCCCAGCATTTT; cdr3_aa: CATSDRTGTSQPQHF
clone_size: NA; d_call: NA; j_call: TRBJ2-5; v_call: TRBV15; cdr3_nt: TGTGCCACCAGCAGAGATGTCTTGGAGACCCAGTACTTC; cdr3_aa: CATSRDVLETQYF
clone_size: NA; d_call: NA; j_call: TRBJ1-2; v_call: TRBV4-3; cdr3_nt: TGCGCCAGCAGCCAAGATCTTGTGGCGCTCAGGGTCGGCTATGGCTACACCTTC; cdr3_aa: CASSQDLVALRVGYGYTF
clone_size: NA; d_call: TRBD1; j_call: TRBJ1-4; v_call: TRBV5-1; cdr3_nt: TGCGCCAGCAGCTTCCGGGACAGCACTAATGAAAAACTGTTTTTT; cdr3_aa: CASSFRDSTNEKLFF
clone_size: NA; d_call: TRBD2; j_call: TRBJ2-7; v_call: TRBV12-5; cdr3_nt: TGTGCTAGTGGTTTGACGACTAGCAAGCCCTACGAGCAGTACTTC; cdr3_aa: CASGLTTSKPYEQYF
clone_size: NA; d_call: TRBD1; j_call: TRBJ1-1; v_call: TRBV30; cdr3_nt: TGTGCCTGGAGCGAGACAGGGTTCACTGAAGCTTTCTTT; cdr3_aa: CAWSETGFTEAFF
clone_size: NA; d_call: NA; j_call: TRBJ2-2; v_call: TRBV27; cdr3_nt: TGTGCCAGCAGCCCCTCCCTCACCGGGGAGCTGTTTTTT; cdr3_aa: CASSPSLTGELFF
clone_size: NA; d_call: NA; j_call: TRBJ2-2; v_call: TRBV10-2; cdr3_nt: TGCGCCAGCGAGGGGAACACCGGGGAGCTGTTTTTT; cdr3_aa: CASEGNTGELFF
clone_size: few; d_call: NA; j_call: TRBJ1-2; v_call: TRBV13; cdr3_nt: TGTGCCAGCGGCCTGGCCAGGGCCAACTATGGCTACACCTTC; cdr3_aa: CASGLARANYGYTF
clone_size: NA; d_call: NA; j_call: TRBJ1-1; v_call: TRBV5-6; cdr3_nt: TGTGCCAGCAGCTTGAGGCAGGGTTTTCGATCTGAAGCTTTCTTT; cdr3_aa: CASSLRQGFRSEAFF
clone_size: few; d_call: NA; j_call: TRBJ2-7; v_call: TRBV11-3; cdr3_nt: TGTGCCAGCAGCTTAGGGACGGGGACTCTCGCGGGTGAGCAGTACTTC; cdr3_aa: CASSLGTGTLAGEQYF
clone_size: NA; d_call: NA; j_call: TRBJ1-4; v_call: TRBV28; cdr3_nt: TGTGCCAGCAGCTATAATGAAAAACTGTTTTTT; cdr3_aa: CASSYNEKLFF
clone_size: NA; d_call: NA; j_call: TRBJ1-1; v_call: TRBV11-2; cdr3_nt: TGTGCCAGCAGCCTACAGCGGTTCGGAGCTTTCTTT; cdr3_aa: CASSLQRFGAFF
clone_size: NA; d_call: NA; j_call: TRBJ2-3; v_call: TRBV5-4; cdr3_nt: TGTGCCAGCAGCGCCCAGACCCGGGCAGATACGCAGTATTTT; cdr3_aa: CASSAQTRADTQYF
clone_size: NA; d_call: NA; j_call: TRBJ2-1; v_call: TRBV2; cdr3_nt: TGTGCCAGCAGTGAAGCGGGCTATCCCCATTACAATGAGCAGTTCTTC; cdr3_aa: CASSEAGYPHYNEQFF
clone_size: NA; d_call: TRBD2; j_call: TRBJ2-5; v_call: TRBV18; cdr3_nt: TGTGCCAGCTCACCCCTGCGGAGCGGGGAAGAGACCCAGTACTTC; cdr3_aa: CASSPLRSGEETQYF
clone_size: NA; d_call: NA; j_call: TRBJ2-3; v_call: TRBV9; cdr3_nt: TGTGCCAGCACAACAGGGCTCACAGATACGCAGTATTTT; cdr3_aa: CASTTGLTDTQYF
clone_size: NA; d_call: NA; j_call: TRBJ2-7; v_call: TRBV10-3; cdr3_nt: TGTGCCATCAGTAATTCCGCAAGCGGATCCCTCTCCTACGAGCAGTACTTC; cdr3_aa: CAISNSASGSLSYEQYF
clone_size: once; d_call: TRBD2; j_call: TRBJ2-1; v_call: TRBV7-9; cdr3_nt: TGTGCCAGCGGTCCTAGCGGGAGGTGGAATGAGCAGTTCTTC; cdr3_aa: CASGPSGRWNEQFF
clone_size: NA; d_call: TRBD1; j_call: TRBJ1-2; v_call: TRBV19; cdr3_nt: TGTGCCAGTAGTATACATCCGGGACAGGGAATTAATGCGGGCTACACCTTC; cdr3_aa: CASSIHPGQGINAGYTF
clone_size: once; d_call: NA; j_call: TRBJ1-5; v_call: TRBV5-6; cdr3_nt: TGTGCCAGCAGCCTACAGGGTTATCAGCCCCAGCATTTT; cdr3_aa: CASSLQGYQPQHF
clone_size: NA; d_call: NA; j_call: TRBJ2-5; v_call: TRBV27; cdr3_nt: TGTGCCAGCAGTTCCCAGACACAAGAGACCCAGTACTTC; cdr3_aa: CASSSQTQETQYF
clone_size: few; d_call: NA; j_call: TRBJ2-5; v_call: TRBV5-4; cdr3_nt: TGTGCCAGCAGTCTACCCACAGGCCCGAAGACCCAGTACTTC; cdr3_aa: CASSLPTGPKTQYF
clone_size: once; d_call: TRBD2; j_call: TRBJ2-7; v_call: TRBV11-3; cdr3_nt: TGTGCCAGCAGTCGGCTGGGCGAGCGGGAGTATGACGAGCAGTACTTC; cdr3_aa: CASSRLGEREYDEQYF
clone_size: NA; d_call: NA; j_call: TRBJ2-5; v_call: TRBV4-1; cdr3_nt: TGCGCCAGCAGCCAAGACCCAGGGCTTCAAGAGACCCAGTACTTC; cdr3_aa: CASSQDPGLQETQYF
clone_size: once; d_call: NA; j_call: TRBJ2-1; v_call: TRBV6-6; cdr3_nt: TGTGCCAGCAGTTCCTCGGACATTTACTACAATGAGCAGTTCTTC; cdr3_aa: CASSSSDIYYNEQFF
clone_size: NA; d_call: NA; j_call: TRBJ2-5; v_call: TRBV9; cdr3_nt: TGTGCCAGCAGCCCCCCCACTGGCGCCCCAGGGATCCAGTACTTC; cdr3_aa: CASSPPTGAPGIQYF
clone_size: NA; d_call: TRBD1; j_call: TRBJ1-2; v_call: TRBV24-1; cdr3_nt: TGTGCCACCAGTGATTGGGGACAGTTTTATGGCTACACCTTC; cdr3_aa: CATSDWGQFYGYTF
clone_size: NA; d_call: NA; j_call: TRBJ1-4; v_call: TRBV7-2; cdr3_nt: TGTGCCAGCAGCTTAGGCGGCCCCGGGGGGGAAAAACTGTTTTTT; cdr3_aa: CASSLGGPGGEKLFF
clone_size: NA; d_call: TRBD1; j_call: TRBJ2-5; v_call: TRBV24-1; cdr3_nt: TGTGCCACCAGGGGGACAGCCCACGGAGAGACCCAGTACTTC; cdr3_aa: CATRGTAHGETQYF
clone_size: once; d_call: TRBD1; j_call: TRBJ1-5; v_call: TRBV11-2; cdr3_nt: TGTGCCAGCAGCTTAGGGGGGACAGAACGATATCAGCCCCAGCATTTT; cdr3_aa: CASSLGGTERYQPQHF
clone_size: NA; d_call: TRBD1; j_call: TRBJ2-2; v_call: TRBV4-2; cdr3_nt: TGTGCCAGCAGCCAAAATCGACAGGGGCGTAACACCGGGGAGCTGTTTTTT; cdr3_aa: CASSQNRQGRNTGELFF
clone_size: NA; d_call: NA; j_call: TRBJ1-3; v_call: TRBV19; cdr3_nt: TGTGCCAGTAGTAACAGGGCAGTCTCTGGAAACACCATATATTTT; cdr3_aa: CASSNRAVSGNTIYF
clone_size: NA; d_call: TRBD2; j_call: TRBJ2-5; v_call: TRBV3-1/TRBV3-2; cdr3_nt: TGTGCCAGCAGCCAAGAGATTCTAGCGGGCAAGACCCAGTACTTC; cdr3_aa: CASSQEILAGKTQYF
clone_size: NA; d_call: NA; j_call: TRBJ1-1; v_call: TRBV2; cdr3_nt: TGTGCCAGCATCAGGGTCGACAGATTGAACACTGAAGCTTTCTTT; cdr3_aa: CASIRVDRLNTEAFF
clone_size: NA; d_call: NA; j_call: TRBJ1-1; v_call: TRBV5-4; cdr3_nt: TGTGCCAGCAGCCCCTGGGGGGGGATGAACACTGAAGCTTTCTTT; cdr3_aa: CASSPWGGMNTEAFF
clone_size: NA; d_call: TRBD2; j_call: TRBJ2-2; v_call: TRBV7-3; cdr3_nt: TGTGCCAGCAGCACGGGGGCTAGCGGGGGTCCCGGGGAGCTGTTTTTT; cdr3_aa: CASSTGASGGPGELFF
clone_size: NA; d_call: NA; j_call: TRBJ2-2; v_call: TRBV12-5; cdr3_nt: TGTGCTAGTGGTTTCCGCGAGGGCCACACCGGGGAGCTGTTTTTT; cdr3_aa: CASGFREGHTGELFF